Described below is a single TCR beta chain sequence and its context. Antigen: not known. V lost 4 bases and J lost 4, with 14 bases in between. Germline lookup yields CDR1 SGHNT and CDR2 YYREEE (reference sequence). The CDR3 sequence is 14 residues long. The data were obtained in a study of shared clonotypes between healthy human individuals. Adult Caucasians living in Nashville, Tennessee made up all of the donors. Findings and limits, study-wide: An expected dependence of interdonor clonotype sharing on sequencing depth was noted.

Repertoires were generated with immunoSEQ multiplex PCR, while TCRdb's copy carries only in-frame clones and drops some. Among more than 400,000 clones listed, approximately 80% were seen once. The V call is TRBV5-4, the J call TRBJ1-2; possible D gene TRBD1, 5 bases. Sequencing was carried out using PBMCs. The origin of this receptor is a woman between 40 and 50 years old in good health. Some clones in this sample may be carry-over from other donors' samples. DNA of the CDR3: TGTGCCAGCAGCCTGGGCGGGGACTTCTATGGCTACACCTTC. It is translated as CASSLGGDFYGYTF.